These 8 T cell receptor beta chains came from one sample sequenced in a study of T cells in localized non-small cell lung cancer. The method was immunoSEQ multiplex PCR; TCRdb's version includes in-frame clones alone and lacks a portion of them. The sample carries some 16,000 clones, around nine tenths recorded once. The specimen comprised peripheral blood, sampled before any cancer treatment. The receptors stem from a female donor aged 60 or older with stage III squamous cell lung carcinoma.

V and J are TRBV5-1 and TRBJ2-1, with 13 bases identical to TRBD2. The CDR3 extends over 16 amino acids. V gave up 1 base and J gave up 10 bases; unmatched junction bases: 8. CDR1 is SGHRS and CDR2 is YFSETQ in the germline V gene. CDR3 region: CASSLSGTSGVEEQFF. CDR3 bases: TGCGCCAGCAGCTTGTCCGGGACTAGCGGGGTTGAAGAGCAGTTCTTC.

The chain employs TRBV14 and TRBJ1-1, with D possibly being TRBD1 (5 bases). This CDR3 region has 13 residues. CDR1 is SGHDN, CDR2 FVKESK, per germline. Trimming pared 4 bases from V and 1 base from J, leaving 7 bases between. CDR3 bases: TGTGCCAGCAGCCGACAGAGGAACACTGAAGCTTTCTTT. Protein product: CASSRQRNTEAFF.

The chain joins TRBV28 to TRBJ2-7, with no clear D. The CDR3 runs 14 residues. V was trimmed by 2 bases and J by 4 bases, leaving 12 bases between them. Germline lookup yields CDR1 MDHEN and CDR2 SYDVKM. CDR3 nucleotides: TGTGCCAGCAGTTTAACCAGGAGAGGTTACGAGCAGTACTTC. It yields the protein CASSLTRRGYEQYF.

The rearrangement links TRBV7-2 to TRBJ2-1, with D perhaps matching TRBD2 (6 bases). V lost 7 bases, J lost 0 bases, and 10 bases lay in between. CDR3 length: 14 residues. CDR1 and CDR2 from the germline V gene are SGHTA and FQGNSA. CDR3 protein: CASTQTSSYNEQFF. The CDR3 DNA follows: TGTGCCAGCACCCAGACTAGCTCCTACAATGAGCAGTTCTTC.

The V call is TRBV9, the J call TRBJ2-5; 7 nucleotides match TRBD2. Germline V gene data show CDR1 as SGDLS and CDR2 as YYNGEE. The CDR3 contains 17 residues. The V segment lost 3 bases and the J segment 4 bases; nucleotides outside the gene matches: 15. CDR3 loop: CASSASTGLGAGETQYF. DNA of the CDR3: TGTGCCAGCAGCGCGAGTACTGGACTAGGGGCCGGAGAGACCCAGTACTTC.

The gene calls are TRBV9 and TRBJ1-2; no clear D. CDR1 SGDLS and CDR2 YYNGEE come from the germline V gene. V lost 3 bases and J 2 bases, leaving 14 bases between the germline ends. The CDR3 sequence is 15 residues long. CDR3 protein: CASSAQTANNYGYTF. The CDR3 bases are TGTGCCAGCAGCGCCCAGACCGCCAACAACTATGGCTACACCTTC.

A single count supports this clone. The gene calls are TRBV5-1 and TRBJ2-2; D is unresolved. V was trimmed by 0 bases and J by 4 bases, leaving 7 bases between them. The CDR3 contains 14 residues. In germline, CDR1 is SGHRS, CDR2 YFSETQ. DNA of the CDR3: TGCGCCAGCAGCTTGGCTGCGTTCACCGGGGAGCTGTTTTTT. As protein: CASSLAAFTGELFF.

This chain connects TRBV5-7 to TRBJ1-1; TRBD1 might be the D (5 bases). TRBV5-7 is flagged as an ORF with uncertain function. The V end lost 2 bases, the J end lost 2 bases, and 13 bases lay between the germline ends. The CDR3 extends over 15 amino acids. This CDR3 reads CASSLRAGRNTEAFF. The CDR3 nucleotides are TGTGCCAGCAGCTTACGGGCAGGGCGTAACACTGAAGCTTTCTTT.